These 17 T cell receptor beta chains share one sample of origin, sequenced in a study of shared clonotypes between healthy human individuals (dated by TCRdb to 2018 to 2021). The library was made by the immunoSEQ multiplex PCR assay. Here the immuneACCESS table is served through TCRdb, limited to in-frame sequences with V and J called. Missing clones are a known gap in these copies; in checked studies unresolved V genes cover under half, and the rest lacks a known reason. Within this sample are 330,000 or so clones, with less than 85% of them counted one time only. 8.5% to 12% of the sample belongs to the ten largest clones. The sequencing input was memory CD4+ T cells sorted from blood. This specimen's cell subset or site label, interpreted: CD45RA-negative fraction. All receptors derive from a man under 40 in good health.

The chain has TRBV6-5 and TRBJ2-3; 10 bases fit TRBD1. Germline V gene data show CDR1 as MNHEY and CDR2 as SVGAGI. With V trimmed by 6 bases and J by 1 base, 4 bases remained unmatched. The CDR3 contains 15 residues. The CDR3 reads CASRDRGQGTDTQYF. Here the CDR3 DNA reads TGTGCCAGCAGAGACAGGGGGCAAGGCACAGATACGCAGTATTTT.

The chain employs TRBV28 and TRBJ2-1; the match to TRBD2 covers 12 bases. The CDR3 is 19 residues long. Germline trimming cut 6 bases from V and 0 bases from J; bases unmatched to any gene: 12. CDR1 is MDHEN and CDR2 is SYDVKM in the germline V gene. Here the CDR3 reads CASSLGLAGPPSSYNEQFF. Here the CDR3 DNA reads TGTGCCAGCAGCCTAGGACTAGCGGGGCCCCCGAGCTCCTACAATGAGCAGTTCTTC.

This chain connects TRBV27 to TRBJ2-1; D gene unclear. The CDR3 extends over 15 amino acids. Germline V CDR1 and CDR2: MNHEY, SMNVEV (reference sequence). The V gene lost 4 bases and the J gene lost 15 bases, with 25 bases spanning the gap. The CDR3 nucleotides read TGTGCCAGCAGTTCCCCCCCGTATCCGGCTAGTTTTAGGTTCTTC. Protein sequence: CASSSPPYPASFRFF.

The CDR3 here is CASTRQGIGGNEQFF. CDR3 bases: TGTGCCAGCACTCGACAGGGGATCGGGGGCAATGAGCAGTTCTTC. The V call is TRBV6-6, the J call TRBJ2-1, with TRBD1 matching over 8 bases. Germline V lookup: CDR1 MNHNY, CDR2 SVGAGI (reference sequence). The V gene end was trimmed by 7 bases and the J gene end by 6 bases; junction bases not matched to a gene: 11. This CDR3 is built from 15 residues.

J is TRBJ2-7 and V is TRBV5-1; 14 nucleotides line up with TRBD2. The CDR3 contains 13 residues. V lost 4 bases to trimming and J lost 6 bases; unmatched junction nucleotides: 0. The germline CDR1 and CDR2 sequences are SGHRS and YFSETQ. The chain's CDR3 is CASSGLAGGEQYF. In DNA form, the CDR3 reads TGCGCCAGCAGCGGACTAGCGGGAGGCGAGCAGTACTTC.

The CDR3 reads CASSLAGRGTDTQYF. The CDR3 DNA reads TGTGCCAGCAGCTTGGCGGGGAGGGGGACAGATACGCAGTATTTT. The V and J genes are TRBV5-4 and TRBJ2-3; possibly TRBD2 for D (7 bases). Germline values: CDR1 SGHNT, CDR2 YYREEE (reference sequence). The CDR3 runs to 15 residues. Between the trimmed V and J ends, which lost 0 bases and 3 bases, there was a span of 11 bases.

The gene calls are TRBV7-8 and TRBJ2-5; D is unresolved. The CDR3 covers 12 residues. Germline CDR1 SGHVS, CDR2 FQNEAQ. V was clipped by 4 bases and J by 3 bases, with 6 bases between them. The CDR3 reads CASSSPEETQYF. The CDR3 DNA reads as TGTGCCAGCAGCTCGCCGGAAGAGACCCAGTACTTC.

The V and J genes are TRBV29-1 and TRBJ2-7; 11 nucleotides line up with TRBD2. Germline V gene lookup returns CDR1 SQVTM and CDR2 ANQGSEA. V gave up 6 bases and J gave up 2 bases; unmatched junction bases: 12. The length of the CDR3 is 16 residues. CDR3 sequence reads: CSVEGLAGGRTYEQYF. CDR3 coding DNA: TGCAGCGTCGAGGGTCTAGCGGGAGGCCGCACCTACGAGCAGTACTTC.

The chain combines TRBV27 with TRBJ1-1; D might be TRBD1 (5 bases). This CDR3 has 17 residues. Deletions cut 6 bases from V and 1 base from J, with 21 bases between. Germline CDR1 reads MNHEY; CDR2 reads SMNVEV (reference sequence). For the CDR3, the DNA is TGTGCCAGCAGCCGACGGTGGGGGGGTACACGGAACACTGAAGCTTTCTTT. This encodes CASSRRWGGTRNTEAFF.

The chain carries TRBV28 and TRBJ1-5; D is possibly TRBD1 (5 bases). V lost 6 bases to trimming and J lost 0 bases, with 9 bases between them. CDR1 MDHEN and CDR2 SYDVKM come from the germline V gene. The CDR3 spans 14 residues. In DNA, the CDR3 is TGTGCCAGCAGGGGACGGAATAGCAATCAGCCCCAGCATTTT. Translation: CASRGRNSNQPQHF.

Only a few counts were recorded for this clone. The CDR3 DNA is TGTGCCAGCAGCCGGATGACAGGGTTCCAAGAGACCCAGTACTTC. Translated: CASSRMTGFQETQYF. The chain employs TRBV7-6 and TRBJ2-5, with TRBD1 matching over 7 bases. V trimming: 5 bases; J trimming: 1 base; junction bases outside the gene matches: 7. Germline V gene lookup returns CDR1 SGHVS and CDR2 FNYEAQ. This CDR3 spans 15 amino acids.

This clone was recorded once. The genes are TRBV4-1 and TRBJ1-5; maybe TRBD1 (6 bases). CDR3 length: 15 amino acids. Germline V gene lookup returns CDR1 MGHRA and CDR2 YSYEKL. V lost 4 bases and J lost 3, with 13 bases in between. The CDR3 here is CASSLGRGPNQPQHF. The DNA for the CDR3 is TGCGCCAGCAGCCTAGGCAGGGGCCCCAATCAGCCCCAGCATTTT.

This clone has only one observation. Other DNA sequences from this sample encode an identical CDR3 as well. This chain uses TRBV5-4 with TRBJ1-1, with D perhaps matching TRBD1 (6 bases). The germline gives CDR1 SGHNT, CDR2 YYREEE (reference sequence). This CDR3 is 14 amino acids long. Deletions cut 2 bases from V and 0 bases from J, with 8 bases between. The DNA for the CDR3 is TGTGCCAGCAGCTTTGGACAGTTGAACACTGAAGCTTTCTTT. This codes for CASSFGQLNTEAFF.

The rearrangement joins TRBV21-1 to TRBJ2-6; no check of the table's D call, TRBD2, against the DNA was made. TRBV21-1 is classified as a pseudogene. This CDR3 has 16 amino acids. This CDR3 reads CASSGREQSRANVLTF. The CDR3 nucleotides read TGTGCCAGCAGTGGACGGGAACAAAGTCGGGCCAACGTCCTGACTTTC.

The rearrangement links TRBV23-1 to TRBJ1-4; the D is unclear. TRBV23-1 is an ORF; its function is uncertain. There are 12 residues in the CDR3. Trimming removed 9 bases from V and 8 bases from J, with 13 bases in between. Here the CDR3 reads CARTRSREKLFF. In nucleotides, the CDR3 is TGCGCCAGGACCCGCTCGCGGGAAAAACTGTTTTTT.

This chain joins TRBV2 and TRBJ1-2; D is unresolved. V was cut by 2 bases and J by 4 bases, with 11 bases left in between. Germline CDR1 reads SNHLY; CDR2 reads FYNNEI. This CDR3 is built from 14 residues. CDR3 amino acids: CASSEREVGYGYTF. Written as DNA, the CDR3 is TGTGCCAGCAGTGAAAGGGAGGTGGGCTATGGCTACACCTTC.

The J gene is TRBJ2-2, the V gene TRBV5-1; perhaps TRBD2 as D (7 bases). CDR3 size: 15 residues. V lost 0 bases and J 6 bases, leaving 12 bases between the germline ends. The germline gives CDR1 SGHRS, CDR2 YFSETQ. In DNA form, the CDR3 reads TGCGCCAGCAGCTTGGTGTCCGGGGGGCCCGGGGAGCTGTTTTTT. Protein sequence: CASSLVSGGPGELFF.